The rows below give T cell receptor beta chains drawn from one sample of a study of T-cell reconstitution after alpha-beta-depleted transplantation in children. TCRdb processed the PCR reads anew with MiXCR; each CDR3 protein has one entry. This sample has about 240,000 distinct CDR3 sequences, with 12% found just once. The source material was PBMCs from the stem cell graft donor, sampled from the stem cell graft. The receptors shown here come from a human donor who donated a stem cell graft to a child with acute lymphoblastic leukemia. CDR3s include the opening cysteine and the closing phenylalanine or tryptophan. The D gene is left open where the match is weak. The size field is filled for only some rows; it gives once, few, many or a size class.

v_call	d_call	clone_size	j_call	cdr3_nt	cdr3_aa
TRBV5-6	NA	NA	TRBJ2-7	TGTGCCAGCAGCTATACGGACCCGTTAGGGGAGCAGTACTTC	CASSYTDPLGEQYF
TRBV27	NA	many	TRBJ2-7	TGTGCCAGCAGCCCGGGGATAGCCTACGAGCAGTACTTC	CASSPGIAYEQYF
TRBV5-1	TRBD2	many	TRBJ2-1	TGCGCCAGCCTAACCGGGACTAGCGGCTACAATGAGCAGTTCTTC	CASLTGTSGYNEQFF
TRBV20-1	TRBD1	many	TRBJ2-7	TGCAGTGCGCCGGGACAGGGATACGAGCAGTACTTC	CSAPGQGYEQYF
TRBV4-2	NA	many	TRBJ1-4	TGTGCCAGCAGCCAAGATAGAAGGGAACTCGAACTGTTTTTT	CASSQDRRELELFF
TRBV25-1	NA	few	TRBJ2-3	TGTGCCAGCAGTGAATTTAACGAAAGGAGTACAGATACGCAGTATTTT	CASSEFNERSTDTQYF
TRBV15	NA	many	TRBJ1-3	TGTGCCACCAGCAGAGCTTCGGGAAACACCATATATTTT	CATSRASGNTIYF
TRBV7-7	TRBD2	many	TRBJ2-3	TGTGCCAGCAGCTTATTAATATACGGACTAGCGCCTGTCGCTAGCACAGATACGCAGTATTTT	CASSLLIYGLAPVASTDTQYF
TRBV20-1	TRBD1	many	TRBJ2-5	TGCAGTGCTAGAGGCAGGGGGCACGAGACCCAGTACTTC	CSARGRGHETQYF
TRBV20-1	NA	NA	TRBJ2-2	TGCAGTGCTATCCCGGCCCTAACAGGGCCCGGGGAGCTGTTTTTT	CSAIPALTGPGELFF
TRBV12-3/TRBV12-4	NA	many	TRBJ1-1	TGTGCCAGCAGTTTATACGACACTGAAGCTTTCTTT	CASSLYDTEAFF
TRBV13	TRBD1	many	TRBJ2-7	TGTGCCAGCAGCATGGGACAGGGACTCTTCGAGCAGTACTTC	CASSMGQGLFEQYF
TRBV7-2	TRBD1	many	TRBJ1-5	TGTGCCAGCAGCCTAGACAGGGACAGCCAGCCCCAGCATTTT	CASSLDRDSQPQHF
TRBV4-1	NA	many	TRBJ2-1	TGCGCCAGCAGCCAACGACAGAGCTCCTACAATGAGCAGTTCTTC	CASSQRQSSYNEQFF
TRBV18	NA	NA	TRBJ2-5	TGTGCCAGCTCACCAGACCCAACAGGGGGGGAAGAGACCCAGTACTTC	CASSPDPTGGEETQYF
TRBV7-9	TRBD2	many	TRBJ2-7	TGTGCCAGCAGCTCCGGACTAGCGGGGGTTCATTCCTACGAGCAGTACTTC	CASSSGLAGVHSYEQYF
TRBV11-1	NA	NA	TRBJ2-7	TGTGCCAGCAGCATCCCCCCGAGGACCCTCGAGGGCAGCTACGAGCAGTACTTC	CASSIPPRTLEGSYEQYF
TRBV28	NA	many	TRBJ2-7	TGTGCCAGCAGATATGGCACCGCCGTCGCAACCTACGAGCAGTACTTC	CASRYGTAVATYEQYF
TRBV27	TRBD2	NA	TRBJ2-4	TGTGCCAGCCAAGGACTAGCGGGGGGCAAAGCCAAAAACATTCAGTACTTC	CASQGLAGGKAKNIQYF
TRBV10-3	NA	many	TRBJ2-1	TGTGCCACCCAGGGGAGTATGAGTGATGAGCAGTTCTTC	CATQGSMSDEQFF
TRBV11-2	NA	many	TRBJ2-7	TGTGCCAGCAGCTTAGCGTCCTACGATCCTTCGGAGCAGTACTTC	CASSLASYDPSEQYF
TRBV29-1	NA	few	TRBJ2-5	TGCAGCGTTGCCCAAGAGACCCAGTACTTC	CSVAQETQYF
TRBV4-2	NA	many	TRBJ1-1	TGTGCCAGCAGCCAAGAAAAGGGGAACACTGAAGCTTTCTTT	CASSQEKGNTEAFF
TRBV18	TRBD1	many	TRBJ2-4	TGTGCCAGCTCATATCCGGGACAGGGAAACATTCAGTACTTC	CASSYPGQGNIQYF
TRBV10-3	NA	few	TRBJ1-1	TGTGCCATCAGTGAACAGGAAGGAGATGAAGCTTTCTTT	CAISEQEGDEAFF
TRBV12-3/TRBV12-4	NA	many	TRBJ1-5	TGTGCCAGCTCCCGTCGGGGCGGCAATCAGCCCCAGCATTTT	CASSRRGGNQPQHF
TRBV27	NA	many	TRBJ1-5	TGTGCCAGCAGTCCCCAAAGGACCCCCAATCAGCCCCAGCATTTT	CASSPQRTPNQPQHF
TRBV5-1	TRBD1	many	TRBJ1-1	TGCGCCAGCAGCTTACGACAGGGGGCTGAAGCTTTCTTT	CASSLRQGAEAFF
TRBV6-2/TRBV6-3	NA	many	TRBJ2-7	TGTGCCAGCAACCCGGCTAGACAGGAGGCCTCCTACGAGCAGTACTTC	CASNPARQEASYEQYF
TRBV4-3	NA	NA	TRBJ2-3	TGCGCCAGCAGCCAAGTCGGGAGTGGCACAGATACGCAGTATTTT	CASSQVGSGTDTQYF
TRBV11-2	TRBD1	many	TRBJ2-3	TGTGCCAGCAGCGATCCGGGACAGGGGGGTGCAAATACGCAGTATTTT	CASSDPGQGGANTQYF
TRBV5-1	NA	many	TRBJ2-5	TGCGCCAGCAGCTACCAGGGAGCAATCCAAGAGACCCAGTACTTC	CASSYQGAIQETQYF
TRBV7-2	TRBD1	many	TRBJ2-2	TGTGCCAGCAGCCCACAGGGGGAGAACACCGGGGAGCTGTTTTTT	CASSPQGENTGELFF
TRBV3-1	NA	many	TRBJ1-2	TGTGCCAGCAGCCCCGAGACAGCCCTCTATGGCTACACCTTC	CASSPETALYGYTF
TRBV11-3	NA	many	TRBJ1-3	TGTGCCAGCAGCTTAATTATGGGGGGCACCGGCTCTGGAAACACCATATATTTT	CASSLIMGGTGSGNTIYF
TRBV7-2	TRBD2	NA	TRBJ2-3	TGTGCCAGCAGCAGACGATTAGCGGGTAGCACAGATACGCAGTATTTT	CASSRRLAGSTDTQYF
TRBV7-9	NA	many	TRBJ2-5	TGTGCCAGCAGCAAAGAGACCCAGTACTTC	CASSKETQYF
TRBV11-2	NA	many	TRBJ2-7	TGTGCCAGCAGCTTGGGGCGACAGTCTAATTCCTACGAGCAGTACTTC	CASSLGRQSNSYEQYF
TRBV6-5	TRBD1	NA	TRBJ2-5	TGTGCCAGCAGGTACCTTACAGGGGAGGAGACCCAGTACTTC	CASRYLTGEETQYF
TRBV11-1	TRBD1	NA	TRBJ1-1	TGTGCCAGCAGCCTATGGGACAGATTGAACACTGAAGCTTTCTTT	CASSLWDRLNTEAFF
TRBV7-9	NA	many	TRBJ2-4	TGTGCCAGCAGCTTAAAGGAATCCAAAAACATTCAGTACTTC	CASSLKESKNIQYF
TRBV6-1	NA	many	TRBJ2-7	TGTGCCAGCAGTGCCTACGAGCAGTACTTC	CASSAYEQYF
TRBV7-9	TRBD2	many	TRBJ2-1	TGTGCCAGCAGCCCCGGACTAGCGTTTTACAATGAGCAGTTCTTC	CASSPGLAFYNEQFF
TRBV28	TRBD1	many	TRBJ2-7	TGTGCCAGCAGTTTTTCCCCTCCGACAGGGAACTACGAGCAGTACTTC	CASSFSPPTGNYEQYF
TRBV27	NA	many	TRBJ1-1	TGTGCCAGCAGTTTATCGGGGGGCAGGTGGGGCACTGAAGCTTTCTTT	CASSLSGGRWGTEAFF
TRBV27	NA	many	TRBJ2-3	TGTGCCAGCAGTTTAACGGAATCTAGCACAGATACGCAGTATTTT	CASSLTESSTDTQYF
TRBV7-9	NA	many	TRBJ2-1	TGTGCCAGCAGCGACGGACAGTACAATGAGCAGTTCTTC	CASSDGQYNEQFF
TRBV7-2	NA	many	TRBJ2-7	TGTGCCAGCAGGTCCGGGTCCAGCTCCTACGAGCAGTACTTC	CASRSGSSSYEQYF
TRBV5-1	NA	many	TRBJ2-1	TGCGCCAGCAGCTTGGCCGGGGGTGGCTACAATGAGCAGTTCTTC	CASSLAGGGYNEQFF
TRBV12-3/TRBV12-4	TRBD1	many	TRBJ1-1	TGTGCCAGCAGTCAGGGGACAGGGAGGGCTTTCTTT	CASSQGTGRAFF
TRBV28	NA	many	TRBJ2-2	TGTGCCAGCAGTTTCTTCCCGGGCGGGGAGCTGTTTTTT	CASSFFPGGELFF